The clone carrying this TCR beta chain showed up many times. The antigen is not known. The data were taken from a study of molecular identifiers for immune sequencing clone quantification. Study in general: Replicate experiments took RNA from roughly 20,000 or 100,000 naive CD8 cells, divided it five ways and sequenced four.

Whole-study results and caveats: Clones above 20 RNA copies held over 97% of effector molecules, under 1% in naive cells.

From the PCR reads, TCRdb called clonotypes with MiXCR, one entry per CDR3 protein. The repertoire consists of some 320,000 distinct CDR3 sequences, with about 20% occurring once and the leading ten covering roughly 0.86%. Naive CD8 libraries came from approximately 20,000 to 980,000 sorted cells with 10%, 30% or 50% RNA. The CDR3 loop spans 17 amino acids. CDR1 and CDR2 (germline): SGHAT, FQNNGV. Trimming shortened V by 4 bases and J by 2 bases, and 19 bases separated the two germline ends. The receptor was derived from a human donor in good health. Some libraries in this study had Jurkat cell RNA spiked in. Sequenced: naive CD8+ T cells from blood, with Jurkat cell RNA spiked in. Subset of the sample: FACS-sorted CD8+CD4-CCR7+CD45RA+ naive T cells. The chain employs TRBV11-2 and TRBJ2-3; possibly TRBD1 for D (6 bases). For the CDR3, the DNA is TGTGCCAGCAGCTCACCTCACTCGACAGGAATCACAGATACGCAGTATTTT. Its translation is CASSSPHSTGITDTQYF.